Presented here are 23 T cell receptor beta chains from one specimen sequenced in a study of shared clonotypes between healthy human individuals. Positive CCR7 selection of CD45RO-negative cells yielded the naive CD8 cells, and terminally differentiated effector memory CD45RA+ cells were excluded. Repertoires were generated with immunoSEQ multiplex PCR, while TCRdb's copy carries only in-frame clones and drops some. This sample has millions of clones, with about 93% found just once. Sequenced sample: naive CD8+ T cells from PBMCs. The receptors here all came from a young man in good health. Some clones in this sample may be carry-over from other donors' samples.

The rearrangement joins TRBV5-4 to TRBJ2-2, with D tentatively TRBD1 or TRBD2 (6 bases each). Trimming took 2 bases from V and 6 from J, leaving 11 bases between them. CDR3 length: 14 amino acids. Germline values: CDR1 SGHNT, CDR2 YYREEE (reference sequence). The CDR3 protein is CASSLGGRSGELFF. The DNA for the CDR3 is TGTGCCAGCAGCTTAGGGGGGAGGTCCGGGGAGCTGTTTTTT.

This clone occurred once. The chain joins TRBV15 to TRBJ2-3, with TRBD1 identical over 9 bases. Losses at the gene ends were 0 bases for V and 6 bases for J; bases not matched to a gene: 19. The CDR3 has 20 amino acids. Germline CDR1 is LNHNV and CDR2 is YYDKDF (reference sequence). The CDR3 sequence: CATSREITSFGQGKSDTQYF. CDR3 bases: TGTGCCACCAGCAGAGAAATTACATCCTTCGGACAGGGGAAATCGGATACGCAGTATTTT.

The rearrangement links TRBV6-1 to TRBJ2-7; D may correspond to TRBD1 or TRBD2 (6 bases each). The V gene's germline CDR1 is MNHNS and CDR2 SASEGT. There are 18 residues in the CDR3. With 2 bases removed from V and 2 bases from J, the gap between germline ends came to 22 bases. CDR3 sequence reads: CASSEYDRRVRLAYEQYF. CDR3 nucleotides: TGTGCCAGCAGTGAATATGACAGGAGGGTAAGATTGGCCTACGAGCAGTACTTC.

As concerns this clone: Distinct nucleotide sequences in the sample also encode this CDR3. V and J are TRBV19 and TRBJ2-1; 10 bases line up with TRBD1. This CDR3 has 14 residues. Germline values: CDR1 LNHDA, CDR2 SQIVND (reference sequence). J gave up 6 bases and V 3 bases, and 2 bases lay outside the gene matches. The CDR3 nucleotides read TGTGCCAGTAGTATTTGGGACAGGGGCAATGAGCAGTTCTTC. As protein: CASSIWDRGNEQFF.

As for this clone: Other DNA sequences in the sample encode the same CDR3. The chain links TRBV28 to TRBJ1-1; D remains unclear. This CDR3 is built from 12 residues. V lost 7 bases to trimming and J lost 1 base, with 7 bases between them. Germline-derived CDR1 and CDR2 are MDHEN and SYDVKM. CDR3 region: CASTPSNTEAFF. The CDR3 DNA reads TGTGCCAGCACCCCCTCGAACACTGAAGCTTTCTTT.

The chain has TRBV21-1 and TRBJ2-7; the D segment call TRBD1 is taken from the table without a DNA check. TRBV21-1 constitutes a pseudogene. CDR3 size: 17 residues. CDR3 in DNA: TGTGCCAGCAGCAAAGAAGGGGCGTCCCCATCAACGGGCGAGCAGTACTTC. Its translation: CASSKEGASPSTGEQYF.

The V gene is TRBV7-9, the J gene TRBJ1-2, with a weak D call TRBD1 (6 bases). The CDR3 runs 14 residues. Germline V gene lookup returns CDR1 SEHNR and CDR2 FQNEAQ (reference sequence). The V and J ends lost 4 bases and 7 bases respectively, with 16 bases between them. DNA of the CDR3: TGTGCCAGCAGCTCCGGACAGCGCCTTTTTGGCTACACCTTC. Residues: CASSSGQRLFGYTF.

The chain uses TRBV10-3 and TRBJ2-1; TRBD1 aligns across 7 bases. The CDR3 contains 14 residues. Germline lookup yields CDR1 ENHRY and CDR2 SYGVKD. V lost 7 bases to trimming and J lost 5 bases; unmatched junction nucleotides: 8. In DNA, the CDR3 is TGTGCCATCACCACAGGGGTTCTCGACAATGAGCAGTTCTTC. It specifies CAITTGVLDNEQFF.

This chain links TRBV5-6 with TRBJ2-3; 10 bases are a match to TRBD2. Germline V CDR1 and CDR2: SGHDT, YYEEEE. Trimming removed 0 bases from V and 6 bases from J; junction bases left unmatched: 7. The length of the CDR3 is 16 residues. CDR3: CASSLVLAGVTDTQYF. DNA of the CDR3: TGTGCCAGCAGCTTGGTGCTAGCGGGGGTGACGGATACGCAGTATTTT.

This clone turned up a few times. The rearrangement links TRBV28 to TRBJ1-1; TRBD1 aligns across 7 bases. V gave up 6 bases and J gave up 4 bases; unmatched junction bases: 5. The CDR3 runs to 13 residues. The germline V gene has CDR1 MDHEN and CDR2 SYDVKM. The CDR3 nucleotides read TGTGCCAGCAGCGTACAGGGGACCACTGAAGCTTTCTTT. Translated, it gives CASSVQGTTEAFF.

The chain links TRBV30 to TRBJ2-1; a possible D gene is TRBD2 (5 bases). CDR3 size: 15 residues. V dropped 3 bases and J dropped 3 bases, with 15 bases sitting between them. CDR1 and CDR2 (germline): GTSNPN, SVGIG (reference sequence). CDR3 nucleotide sequence: TGTGCCTGGAGGAGGGAGCGTGGGGTCTACAATGAGCAGTTCTTC. It encodes CAWRRERGVYNEQFF.

This clone has a handful of counts. This chain links TRBV13 with TRBJ1-5, with D maybe TRBD1 (6 bases). V was cut by 5 bases and J by 0 bases, with 11 bases left in between. The CDR3 covers 15 residues. Germline values: CDR1 PRHDT, CDR2 FYEKMQ (reference sequence). CDR3 nucleotide sequence: TGTGCCAGCAGCACCCGGACAGTTAGCAATCAGCCCCAGCATTTT. Translation gives CASSTRTVSNQPQHF.

The chain uses TRBV29-1 and TRBJ1-1; a possible D gene is TRBD1 (5 bases). The CDR3 extends over 15 amino acids. Trimming shortened V by 5 bases and J by 6 bases, and 22 bases separated the two germline ends. Germline CDR1 and CDR2: SQVTM and ANQGSEA. The CDR3 reads CSVPTGVSGRAEAFF. CDR3 nucleotide sequence: TGCAGCGTTCCCACGGGGGTTTCGGGTCGGGCTGAAGCTTTCTTT. Full variable domain (rest looked up from reference TRBV29-1 and TRBJ1-1): SAVISQKPSRDICQRGTSLTIQCQVDSQVTMMFWYRQQPGQSLTLIATANQGSEATYESGFVIDKFPISRPNLTFSTLTVSNMSPEDSSIYLCSVPTGVSGRAEAFFGQGTRLTVV.

The chain combines TRBV7-9 with TRBJ2-1, with D possibly being TRBD2 (5 bases). CDR3 size: 15 residues. Germline lookup yields CDR1 SEHNR and CDR2 FQNEAQ (reference sequence). The V end was cut by 5 bases, the J end by 7 bases, with 18 bases between. The CDR3 reads CASSRLRPPGNEQFF. CDR3 nucleotides: TGTGCCAGCAGCCGTCTCCGCCCCCCGGGGAATGAGCAGTTCTTC.

This clone has a handful of counts. The CDR3 spells CATFGTGVYHQPQHF. The CDR3 DNA reads as TGCGCCACCTTCGGGACAGGGGTTTATCATCAGCCCCAGCATTTT. The chain couples TRBV10-1 to TRBJ1-5; TRBD1 aligns across 10 bases. CDR3 length equals 15 residues. Germline loops: CDR1 WNHNN, CDR2 SYGVQD (reference sequence). Trimming cost V 10 bases and J 5 bases; bases outside gene matches: 11.

The rearrangement joins TRBV27 to TRBJ2-4; tentatively, D is TRBD1 (6 bases). V was shortened by 4 bases and J by 7 bases, with 11 bases between the two germline ends. CDR1 MNHEY and CDR2 SMNVEV come from the germline V gene (reference sequence). CDR3 length equals 13 residues. The CDR3 sequence: CASSSTGWNIQYF. In nucleotides, the CDR3 is TGTGCCAGCAGTTCGACAGGATGGAACATTCAGTACTTC.

This chain uses TRBV4-2 with TRBJ1-5, with 11 positions matching TRBD1. The germline V gene encodes CDR1 LGHNA and CDR2 YNFKEQ. The CDR3 contains 18 residues. J lost 3 bases, V lost 2 bases, and 9 bases had no gene match. The CDR3 DNA reads as TGTGCCAGCAGCCAACGGGTTTTGGGACAGGGGGACAATCAGCCCCAGCATTTT. It is translated as CASSQRVLGQGDNQPQHF.

This clone was picked up one time. The same CDR3 also results from other DNA sequences found in this sample. The chain is built from TRBV13 and TRBJ2-7; TRBD2 aligns across 7 bases. CDR1 PRHDT and CDR2 FYEKMQ come from the germline V gene (reference sequence). V shed 5 bases and J 3 bases; nucleotides not matched to a gene: 7. The length of the CDR3 is 14 residues. CDR3 in amino acids: CASSPTGGGYEQYF. The CDR3 DNA sequence: TGTGCCAGCAGCCCCACTGGGGGGGGCTACGAGCAGTACTTC.

Here the CDR3 DNA reads TGTGCCAGCAGCCGTCGGACAACGGTCCCCGGGCAGTACTTC. It encodes CASSRRTTVPGQYF. The V gene is TRBV5-6, the J gene TRBJ2-7; perhaps TRBD1 as D (5 bases). Between the trimmed V and J ends, which lost 4 bases and 9 bases, there was a span of 20 bases. In germline, CDR1 is SGHDT, CDR2 YYEEEE. The CDR3 has 14 amino acids.

V and J are TRBV13 and TRBJ2-3, with TRBD2 matching over 11 bases. The CDR3 has 16 amino acids. The V and J ends lost 5 bases and 0 bases, in that order; junction bases with no gene match: 4. Germline CDR1 PRHDT, CDR2 FYEKMQ (reference sequence). The DNA of the CDR3 is TGTGCCAGCAGCGATAGCGGGAGGGGTAGCACAGATACGCAGTATTTT. This translates into CASSDSGRGSTDTQYF.

With regard to this clone: The sample holds other DNA sequences that translate to the same CDR3. V and J are TRBV27 and TRBJ2-1; 8 bases line up with TRBD2. There are 13 residues in the CDR3. The J segment lost 1 base and the V segment lost 8 bases, leaving 1 base of the junction unmatched. Looked up from germline, CDR1 is MNHEY and CDR2 is SMNVEV (reference sequence). The CDR3 sequence is CASRGRSYNEQFF. For the CDR3, the DNA is TGTGCCAGCCGCGGGAGGTCCTACAATGAGCAGTTCTTC.

This clone was recorded only once. The CDR3 coding sequence is TGTGCCAGCAGCGTAGCCCGGACAGGGCGCACAGATACGCAGTATTTT. Its protein product is CASSVARTGRTDTQYF. V gene TRBV9 combines with J gene TRBJ2-3; 8 nucleotides line up with TRBD1. The CDR3 length is 16 residues. From germline, CDR1 is SGDLS and CDR2 YYNGEE. V lost 0 bases to trimming and J lost 1 base; unmatched junction nucleotides: 4.

CDR3 nucleotides: TGCAGCGTTGAGGACAGGCCCAATGAGCAGTTCTTC. Translated: CSVEDRPNEQFF. The chain is built from TRBV29-1 and TRBJ2-1; 7 bases are shared with TRBD1. Germline V gene lookup returns CDR1 SQVTM and CDR2 ANQGSEA. The trim removed 3 bases at V and 6 bases at J, leaving 2 bases unmatched. CDR3 length: 12 amino acids.